This TCR beta chain emerged from a study of human T cells and chemical hapten exposure. Stated time point: pre-sensitization, week 0. Treatment: therapeutic diphenylcyclopropenone sensitization with weekly scalp DPC. Single cDNA molecules in the library carried unique molecular identifiers attached during preparation. TCRdb recomputed calls from the RACE reads with MiXCR, one row per CDR3 protein. Of a few hundred thousand distinct CDR3 sequences listed, about 5.4% are singletons. Germline V gene data show CDR1 as SGHTA and CDR2 as FQGNSA. The CDR3 is 13 residues long. Trimming pared 1 base from V and 9 bases from J, leaving 7 bases between. Concerning this clonotype itself: Its target is unknown.

General study results and limits: TCRs exceeding a frequency of 1 in 1000 stayed unchanged under DPC sensitization.

The TCR originated in a woman aged 18-29 years with alopecia areata. Some clones in this sample may be carry-over from other donors' samples. The sample here was whole blood, taken in connection with sensitization to the hapten diphenylcyclopropenone (DPC). The chain employs TRBV7-2 and TRBJ1-6; no reliable D call. The CDR3 protein is CASSLEGVSPLHF. In DNA form, the CDR3 reads TGTGCCAGCAGCTTAGAGGGCGTTTCACCCCTCCACTTT.